One sample yielded the 9 T cell receptor beta chains listed below, sequenced in a study of T cell responses to AZD1222 COVID-19 vaccine. Method: immunoSEQ multiplex PCR; TCRdb's copy keeps in-frame clones and lacks some. The sample contains around 150,000 clones, 88% of which appear only once. The starting material was peripheral blood, obtained on day 0 of AZD1222 vaccination. The receptors shown here come from an adult in good health.

The chain couples TRBV5-6 to TRBJ1-2; TRBD1 is a possible D gene (6 bases). This CDR3 comprises 13 residues. Deletions cut 6 bases from V and 4 bases from J, with 13 bases between. Germline CDR1 is SGHDT and CDR2 is YYEEEE. The CDR3 region is CASTKDSPYGYTF. The CDR3 DNA reads TGTGCCAGCACCAAGGACAGCCCCTATGGCTACACCTTC.

The chain employs TRBV27 and TRBJ1-2; D ambiguous. V was shortened by 5 bases and J by 3 bases, with 10 bases between the two germline ends. This CDR3 has 13 residues. CDR1 is MNHEY, CDR2 SMNVEV, per germline (reference sequence). DNA for the CDR3: TGTGCCAGCAGTCCAGGTCCCCACTATGGCTACACCTTC. It translates to CASSPGPHYGYTF.

The rearrangement links TRBV9 to TRBJ1-2; D remains ambiguous. The CDR3 runs to 14 residues. The V gene lost 0 bases and the J gene lost 0 bases, with 6 bases spanning the gap. The germline V gene encodes CDR1 SGDLS and CDR2 YYNGEE. The DNA for the CDR3 is TGTGCCAGCAGCGTAGGCAGGTCTAACTATGGCTACACCTTC. Protein product: CASSVGRSNYGYTF.

The chain carries TRBV7-8 and TRBJ2-7, with TRBD2 identical over 8 bases. There are 14 residues in the CDR3. J was trimmed by 3 bases and V by 5 bases; bases with no gene match: 6. The germline V gene has CDR1 SGHVS and CDR2 FQNEAQ. DNA for the CDR3: TGTGCCAGCAGCCCTAGCGGGTTAGGCTACGAGCAGTACTTC. Residues: CASSPSGLGYEQYF.

V and J are TRBV9 and TRBJ1-2, with D uncertain. CDR3 length equals 14 residues. V was clipped by 3 bases and J by 4 bases, with 13 bases between them. CDR1 and CDR2 from the germline V gene are SGDLS and YYNGEE. The CDR3 spells CASSATSASYGYTF. The CDR3 nucleotides are TGTGCCAGCAGCGCAACCTCCGCATCCTATGGCTACACCTTC.

This chain joins TRBV30 and TRBJ1-5, with TRBD1 as a possible D gene (5 bases). V was cut by 4 bases and J by 0 bases, with 10 bases left in between. Germline loops: CDR1 GTSNPN, CDR2 SVGIG (reference sequence). The CDR3 is 14 amino acids. The CDR3 loop reads CAWTRATSNQPQHF. The CDR3 nucleotides are TGTGCCTGGACCAGGGCTACTAGCAATCAGCCCCAGCATTTT.

This clone was found a few times. The chain couples TRBV5-4 to TRBJ1-1; D may be TRBD1 (5 bases). Germline CDR1 and CDR2: SGHNT and YYREEE (reference sequence). The V end was cut by 5 bases, the J end by 0 bases, with 14 bases between. The CDR3 contains 15 residues. CDR3 residues: CASRPDSNMNTEAFF. The CDR3 nucleotides read TGTGCCAGCAGACCCGACAGTAACATGAACACTGAAGCTTTCTTT.

The CDR3 sequence is CASSIQGLETQYF. CDR3 DNA sequence: TGTGCCAGCAGCATCCAGGGTCTAGAGACCCAGTACTTC. J is TRBJ2-5 and V is TRBV6-5, with TRBD1 as a possible D gene (5 bases). CDR1 is MNHEY, CDR2 SVGAGI, per germline. Trimming pared 6 bases from V and 4 bases from J, leaving 12 bases between. The CDR3 contains 13 residues.

This chain connects TRBV3-1 (or the pseudogene TRBV3-2) to TRBJ2-1; D call uncertain. The V gene's germline CDR1 is LGHDT and CDR2 YNNKEL (reference sequence). The V gene lost 2 bases and the J gene lost 12 bases, with 5 bases spanning the gap. The CDR3 is 10 residues long. The CDR3 region is CASSQWGQFF. In DNA, the CDR3 is TGTGCCAGCAGCCAATGGGGGCAGTTCTTC.